These 30 T cell receptor beta chains came from one sample sequenced in a study of blood T cell repertoires in COVID-19. Clones were read by immunoSEQ multiplex PCR, and TCRdb kept only the in-frame ones, dropping some. This sample has hundreds of thousands of clones, with 84% found just once. The specimen sequenced was PBMCs or T cells enriched from blood (not recorded which). These receptors were obtained from a man younger than 40 with acute COVID-19.

The chain carries TRBV19 and TRBJ1-1; TRBD1 agrees at 8 bases. V was pared by 7 bases and J by 2 bases, with 6 bases of the junction left unmatched. Germline values: CDR1 LNHDA, CDR2 SQIVND (reference sequence). The CDR3 covers 14 residues. CDR3 sequence: CASTWTGSNTEAFF. The CDR3 nucleotides are TGTGCCAGTACCTGGACAGGGTCAAACACTGAAGCTTTCTTT. The entire variable domain, with the rest obtained from reference TRBV19 and TRBJ1-1, is as follows: DGGITQSPKYLFRKEGQNVTLSCEQNLNHDAMYWYRQDPGQGLRLIYYSQIVNDFQKGDIAEGYSVSREKKESFPLTVTSAQKNPTAFYLCASTWTGSNTEAFFGQGTRLTVV.

The chain carries TRBV30 and TRBJ1-4, with a tentative D call TRBD1 (6 bases). This CDR3 comprises 15 residues. V lost 2 bases and J lost 5, with 15 bases in between. Germline values: CDR1 GTSNPN, CDR2 SVGIG (reference sequence). CDR3 sequence (DNA): TGTGCCTGGAGTACCCCAGGGGAGGGCAATGAAAAACTGTTTTTT. It is translated as CAWSTPGEGNEKLFF.

This chain uses TRBV30 with TRBJ1-1; the D gene is possibly TRBD1 (6 bases). The CDR3 contains 13 residues. V was cut by 4 bases and J by 4 bases, with 13 bases left in between. Germline CDR1 reads GTSNPN; CDR2 reads SVGIG (reference sequence). CDR3 region: CAWKGGERTEAFF. In DNA form, the CDR3 reads TGTGCCTGGAAAGGGGGGGAGCGCACTGAAGCTTTCTTT.

The rearrangement uses TRBV29-1 and TRBJ2-5; 9 nucleotides line up with TRBD1. Unmatched junction bases numbered 14, after V lost 8 bases and J lost 4 bases. This CDR3 spans 15 amino acids. CDR1 and CDR2 from the germline V gene are SQVTM and ANQGSEA. The CDR3 region is CSTSPGQGDGETQYF. CDR3 nucleotide sequence: TGCAGCACTAGTCCGGGACAGGGTGACGGAGAGACCCAGTACTTC.

The chain is built from TRBV19 and TRBJ1-2; weak D call: TRBD1 (6 bases). This CDR3 spans 15 amino acids. V lost 1 base, J lost 2 bases, and 11 bases lay in between. Germline CDR1 and CDR2: LNHDA and SQIVND (reference sequence). CDR3 sequence: CASSIVGRGNYGYTF. CDR3 bases: TGTGCCAGTAGTATAGTTGGCAGGGGCAACTATGGCTACACCTTC.

The genes are TRBV4-2 and TRBJ1-1; TRBD1 is a possible D gene (5 bases). Germline V gene lookup returns CDR1 LGHNA and CDR2 YNFKEQ. The CDR3 spans 15 residues. Deletions cut 2 bases from V and 4 bases from J, with 14 bases between. The CDR3 DNA follows: TGTGCCAGCAGCCAAAGGGACCAGGGAGGCACTGAAGCTTTCTTT. Translating it yields CASSQRDQGGTEAFF.

The J gene is TRBJ2-3, the V gene TRBV2; 8 positions match TRBD2. The CDR3 runs to 13 residues. CDR1 is SNHLY and CDR2 is FYNNEI in the germline V gene. J lost 4 bases, V lost 6 bases, and 3 bases had no gene match. CDR3 amino acids: CASRTSVADTQYF. CDR3 nucleotides: TGTGCCAGCAGGACTAGCGTGGCAGATACGCAGTATTTT.

The chain recombines TRBV19 with TRBJ1-1, with a weak D call TRBD1 (6 bases). Trimming removed 8 bases from V and 1 base from J, with 14 bases in between. The CDR3 loop spans 14 amino acids. Germline V CDR1 and CDR2: LNHDA, SQIVND (reference sequence). As DNA, the CDR3 is TGTGCCAGTCACCTGGACAGATCGAACACTGAAGCTTTCTTT. The encoded protein is CASHLDRSNTEAFF.

The CDR3 region is CASSLNGRNEKLFF. Here the CDR3 DNA reads TGTGCCAGCAGCTTGAACGGGAGGAATGAAAAACTGTTTTTT. The chain uses TRBV7-9 and TRBJ1-4; D not resolved. Germline V gene lookup returns CDR1 SEHNR and CDR2 FQNEAQ (reference sequence). V was trimmed by 3 bases and J by 5 bases, leaving 10 bases between them. CDR3 length equals 14 residues.

The chain recombines TRBV29-1 with TRBJ2-3, with 7 bases lining up with TRBD2. Germline-derived CDR1 and CDR2 are SQVTM and ANQGSEA. This CDR3 spans 14 amino acids. Unmatched junction bases numbered 8, after V lost 7 bases and J lost 1 base. CDR3 nucleotides: TGCAGCGCTAGGGACTACCGGGGCACAGATACGCAGTATTTT. It yields the protein CSARDYRGTDTQYF.

For the CDR3, the DNA is TGCGCCAGCAGCGAGGGACACCTGAACACCGGGGAGCTGTTTTTT. Protein sequence: CASSEGHLNTGELFF. The chain links TRBV5-1 to TRBJ2-2; perhaps TRBD1 as D (6 bases). Germline assignment: CDR1 SGHRS and CDR2 YFSETQ. This CDR3 spans 15 amino acids. V lost 4 bases and J 1 base, leaving 11 bases between the germline ends.

This chain connects TRBV11-3 to TRBJ2-2; 10 nucleotides line up with TRBD1. The CDR3 sequence is 15 residues long. Trimming removed 3 bases from V and 7 bases from J; junction bases left unmatched: 5. The V gene's germline CDR1 is SGHNT and CDR2 YENEEA. CDR3 bases: TGTGCCAGCAGCTTCGACAGGGGGCGCATCGGGGAGCTGTTTTTT. As protein: CASSFDRGRIGELFF.

The chain links TRBV9 to TRBJ2-1, with D perhaps matching TRBD2 (7 bases). Germline V gives CDR1 SGDLS, CDR2 YYNGEE. This CDR3 has 16 amino acids. Trimming took 0 bases from V and 4 from J, leaving 14 bases between them. CDR3 region: CASSVESGGAYNEQFF. In nucleotides, the CDR3 is TGTGCCAGCAGCGTAGAGAGTGGGGGGGCTTACAATGAGCAGTTCTTC.

The J gene is TRBJ1-5, the V gene TRBV19; 8 nucleotides line up with TRBD1. The CDR3 loop spans 14 amino acids. Germline CDR1 and CDR2: LNHDA and SQIVND (reference sequence). The V and J ends lost 3 bases and 7 bases, in that order; junction bases with no gene match: 5. DNA for the CDR3: TGTGCCAGTAGTATCAGGGGGCAGAGGCAGCCCCAGCATTTT. It specifies CASSIRGQRQPQHF.

The chain carries TRBV6-5 and TRBJ1-5; perhaps TRBD1 as D (6 bases). Germline CDR1 and CDR2: MNHEY and SVGAGI. V was pared by 2 bases and J by 3 bases, with 11 bases between. The CDR3 sequence is 15 residues long. CDR3 sequence: CASSYGGRNNQPQHF. CDR3 DNA sequence: TGTGCCAGCAGTTACGGGGGCAGGAACAATCAGCCCCAGCATTTT.

The V call is TRBV27, the J call TRBJ1-6; D is unresolved. V was shortened by 3 bases and J by 4 bases, with 19 bases between the two germline ends. Per the germline V gene, CDR1 is MNHEY and CDR2 is SMNVEV (reference sequence). The CDR3 spans 18 residues. The CDR3 DNA reads as TGTGCCAGCAGTTTTCCAGCGCGTGTCCCGGGGTATAATTCACCCCTCCACTTT. It is translated as CASSFPARVPGYNSPLHF.

The rearrangement uses TRBV28 and TRBJ2-1; no firm D call. This CDR3 is 12 amino acids long. Deletions cut 4 bases from V and 7 bases from J, with 8 bases between. Germline loops: CDR1 MDHEN, CDR2 SYDVKM. The CDR3: CASSSSRNEQFF. The CDR3 DNA is TGTGCCAGCAGTTCCTCGCGGAATGAGCAGTTCTTC.

The V gene is TRBV30, the J gene TRBJ1-5; D possibly corresponds to TRBD1 (5 bases). Germline V gene lookup returns CDR1 GTSNPN and CDR2 SVGIG (reference sequence). The CDR3 has 13 residues. Deletions cut 3 bases from V and 5 bases from J, with 11 bases between. CDR3 sequence: CAWRRPGDQPQHF. As DNA, the CDR3 is TGTGCCTGGAGAAGACCGGGGGATCAGCCCCAGCATTTT.

The chain carries TRBV2 and TRBJ1-2, with D maybe TRBD1 (6 bases). V dropped 6 bases and J dropped 4 bases, with 9 bases sitting between them. The germline V gene has CDR1 SNHLY and CDR2 FYNNEI. The CDR3 is made up of 12 amino acids. In DNA form, the CDR3 reads TGTGCCAGCAGCCTACAGGGCTATGGCTACACCTTC. As protein: CASSLQGYGYTF.

Here the CDR3 DNA reads TGTGCCAGCAGCGGTGGACAGGGGGCGCGCAGTGAAAAACTGTTTTTT. Protein: CASSGGQGARSEKLFF. The J gene is TRBJ1-4, the V gene TRBV5-5; TRBD1 matches 11 bases. The CDR3 length is 16 residues. Trimming at V came to 4 bases and at J to 7 bases, leaving 9 bases not matched to a gene. CDR1 SGHKS and CDR2 YYEKEE come from the germline V gene (reference sequence).

The rearrangement uses TRBV6-2 or TRBV6-3 and TRBJ2-3; weak D call: TRBD2 (5 bases). The CDR3 has 14 amino acids. Trimming took off 2 bases at V and 9 bases at J, with 15 bases between the two ends. Germline-derived CDR1 and CDR2 are MNHEY and SVGEGT. CDR3 in DNA: TGTGCCAGCAGTTACCGTCAAATCGGGGTAACGCAGTATTTT. This codes for CASSYRQIGVTQYF.

This clone was detected only once. J is TRBJ1-1 and V is TRBV5-1; D ambiguous. The V gene lost 0 bases and the J gene lost 1 base, with 4 bases spanning the gap. In germline, CDR1 is SGHRS, CDR2 YFSETQ. The CDR3 runs 13 residues. The CDR3 region has the DNA TGCGCCAGCAGCTTGGAAGCGAACACTGAAGCTTTCTTT. Its translation is CASSLEANTEAFF.

The genes are TRBV10-3 and TRBJ2-1; TRBD2 is a possible D gene (5 bases). CDR1 ENHRY and CDR2 SYGVKD come from the germline V gene. Trimming left V 8 bases short and J 5 bases short, with 13 bases between. This CDR3 comprises 13 residues. The DNA of the CDR3 is TGTGCCATCGGTAGTCCGCGGGACAATGAGCAGTTCTTC. Amino acid sequence: CAIGSPRDNEQFF.

V gene TRBV11-2 combines with J gene TRBJ1-1; 9 nucleotides agree with TRBD1. CDR1 SGHAT and CDR2 FQNNGV come from the germline V gene. The CDR3 has 15 residues. Unmatched junction bases numbered 5, after V lost 5 bases and J lost 1 base. This CDR3 is CASSADRGGNTEAFF. CDR3 nucleotide sequence: TGTGCCAGCAGCGCCGACAGGGGGGGGAACACTGAAGCTTTCTTT.

The chain links TRBV5-4 to TRBJ1-6; 7 bases align to TRBD1. Per germline, CDR1 SGHNT and CDR2 YYREEE (reference sequence). The CDR3 extends over 14 amino acids. Trimming cost V 3 bases and J 7 bases; bases outside gene matches: 4. The CDR3 reads CASSSAGGNSPLHF. DNA for the CDR3: TGTGCCAGCAGCTCCGCAGGGGGAAATTCACCCCTCCACTTT.

The chain uses TRBV7-6 and TRBJ1-6, with 11 bases identical to TRBD1. CDR1 and CDR2 (germline): SGHVS, FNYEAQ. The CDR3 has 16 amino acids. V was clipped by 4 bases and J by 10 bases; unmatched bases: 9. The CDR3 DNA reads as TGTGCCAGCAGCTCTCTTCCGGGACAGGGGGGATCACCCCTCCACTTT. This translates into CASSSLPGQGGSPLHF. The full variable domain, completed using reference TRBV7-6 and TRBJ1-6, is GAGVSQSPRYKVTKRGQDVALRCDPISGHVSLYWYRQALGQGPEFLTYFNYEAQQDKSGLPNDRFSAERPEGSISTLTIQRTEQRDSAMYRCASSSLPGQGGSPLHFGNGTRLTVT.

V is TRBV3-1 (or the pseudogene TRBV3-2) and J is TRBJ2-7; tentatively, D is TRBD1 (5 bases). This CDR3 is built from 14 residues. V was cut by 1 base and J by 3 bases, with 10 bases left in between. Germline V gene lookup returns CDR1 LGHDT and CDR2 YNNKEL (reference sequence). The DNA of the CDR3 is TGTGCCAGCAGCCAAGTCCCAGGGATCTACGAGCAGTACGTC. It encodes CASSQVPGIYEQYV.

This chain joins TRBV19 and TRBJ1-1; no clear D gene. Germline loops: CDR1 LNHDA, CDR2 SQIVND (reference sequence). V gave up 6 bases and J gave up 0 bases, with 17 bases separating them. The CDR3 runs to 16 residues. CDR3 region: CASRSVTVRMNTEAFF. CDR3 coding DNA: TGTGCCAGTAGATCGGTCACAGTGAGAATGAACACTGAAGCTTTCTTT.

This clone was recorded a few times. V gene TRBV19 combines with J gene TRBJ1-2; 7 positions match TRBD1. J gave up 8 bases and V 4 bases, and 4 bases lay outside the gene matches. The CDR3 runs 12 residues. The germline V gene encodes CDR1 LNHDA and CDR2 SQIVND (reference sequence). CDR3 sequence: CASSNRGSGYTF. Here the CDR3 DNA reads TGTGCCAGTAGTAACAGGGGATCCGGCTACACCTTC.

This chain uses TRBV9 with TRBJ2-5, with TRBD1 matching over 10 bases. The V gene end was trimmed by 3 bases and the J gene end by 5 bases; junction bases not matched to a gene: 7. The CDR3 is made up of 15 amino acids. Germline V gene sequence: CDR1 SGDLS, CDR2 YYNGEE. The CDR3 region has the DNA TGTGCCAGCAGCGACAGGACAGGGGGAGGCGAGACCCAGTACTTC. Protein sequence: CASSDRTGGGETQYF.